This TCR beta chain is from a study of OX40 agonist ivuxolimab in advanced cancers. Method: immunoSEQ multiplex PCR; TCRdb's copy keeps in-frame clones and lacks some. The top ten hold 0.95% to 1.5% of the sample, which has around 63,000 clones, 86% seen once. This CDR3 has 12 residues. The germline V and J ends were trimmed by 5 bases and 3 bases, with 8 bases remaining between them. The germline gives CDR1 MNHNS, CDR2 SASEGT. Sequencing used CD4+ or CD8+ T cells sorted from blood, obtained in a trial of the OX40 agonist ivuxolimab. The V call is TRBV6-1, the J call TRBJ2-7; D remains unclear. The receptor comes from an adult with an advanced solid tumor such as melanoma, head and neck, liver or kidney cancer. CDR3 sequence (DNA): TGTGCCAGCAGTTCTGACTTCTACGAGCAGTACTTC. Residues: CASSSDFYEQYF.